Listed here are 3 T cell receptor beta chains from one sample, sequenced in a study of blood T cell repertoires in COVID-19. Only in-frame clones appear in the TCRdb table, and some are missing; sequencing was by immunoSEQ multiplex PCR. The sample consists of approximately 300,000 clones, more than 90% of them appearing once. Specimen: PBMCs or T cells enriched from blood (not recorded which). The receptors were sampled from a woman aged 25 to 39 who had been exposed to COVID-19.

The CDR3 region has the DNA TGTGCCAGCAGCTTGGAGACGGAGCTCTCCTACGAGCAGTACTTC. Its protein product is CASSLETELSYEQYF. The V and J genes are TRBV5-4 and TRBJ2-7, with D unresolved. Germline CDR1 is SGHNT and CDR2 is YYREEE (reference sequence). V dropped 0 bases and J dropped 0 bases, with 10 bases sitting between them. The CDR3 spans 15 residues.

The rearrangement links TRBV3-1 (or the pseudogene TRBV3-2) to TRBJ1-4, with D uncertain. The CDR3 covers 16 residues. The germline V and J ends were trimmed by 3 bases and 6 bases, with 17 bases remaining between them. Per germline, CDR1 LGHDT and CDR2 YNNKEL (reference sequence). The CDR3 sequence is CASSHGVGRSDEKLFF. CDR3 bases: TGTGCCAGCAGCCACGGGGTGGGTCGATCGGATGAAAAACTGTTTTTT.

The chain couples TRBV5-1 to TRBJ2-7; D remains unclear. CDR1 and CDR2 (germline): SGHRS, YFSETQ. The CDR3 consists of 13 residues. Trimming took 2 bases from V and 1 from J, leaving 7 bases between them. CDR3 region: CASSFRRSYEQYF. The CDR3 DNA reads as TGCGCCAGCAGCTTCCGCAGATCCTACGAGCAGTACTTC.